Shown below are 22 T cell receptor beta chains from a single sample sequenced in a study of blood T cell repertoires in COVID-19. Using immunoSEQ multiplex PCR, the repertoire was profiled, and TCRdb retains in-frame clones only, with some absent. The sample contains roughly 350,000 clones, 85% of which appear only once. Sequencing input: peripheral blood. The receptors here all came from a woman aged 18-29 years with acute or convalescent COVID-19.

This chain joins TRBV9 and TRBJ1-2; 10 bases are a match to TRBD1. Trimming at V came to 3 bases and at J to 7 bases, leaving 0 bases not matched to a gene. CDR3 length: 12 residues. Germline V gene lookup returns CDR1 SGDLS and CDR2 YYNGEE. The CDR3 DNA follows: TGTGCCAGCAGCGGGACAGGGGGTGGCTACACCTTC. It codes for CASSGTGGGYTF.

The chain carries TRBV15 and TRBJ1-2; D is possibly TRBD1 (6 bases). The germline V gene encodes CDR1 LNHNV and CDR2 YYDKDF (reference sequence). Trimming left V 6 bases short and J 7 bases short, with 18 bases between. The CDR3 consists of 14 residues. The CDR3 sequence is CATRKNTGLGGYTF. The CDR3 DNA reads TGTGCCACCAGGAAGAATACAGGGTTAGGTGGCTACACCTTC.

The chain has TRBV19 and TRBJ1-5, with D perhaps matching TRBD1 (5 bases). Germline V gene lookup returns CDR1 LNHDA and CDR2 SQIVND (reference sequence). V was trimmed by 3 bases and J by 5 bases, leaving 20 bases between them. The CDR3 has 17 amino acids. The CDR3 sequence is CASSILQVGQNDQPQHF. The CDR3 DNA follows: TGTGCCAGTAGTATTCTACAGGTTGGACAAAACGATCAGCCCCAGCATTTT. The full variable domain, completed using reference TRBV19 and TRBJ1-5, is DGGITQSPKYLFRKEGQNVTLSCEQNLNHDAMYWYRQDPGQGLRLIYYSQIVNDFQKGDIAEGYSVSREKKESFPLTVTSAQKNPTAFYLCASSILQVGQNDQPQHFGDGTRLSIL.

This chain uses TRBV19 with TRBJ2-5, with D maybe TRBD2 (6 bases). The CDR3 is 15 residues long. The germline V and J ends were trimmed by 11 bases and 2 bases, with 21 bases remaining between them. Germline V gene lookup returns CDR1 LNHDA and CDR2 SQIVND (reference sequence). The CDR3 DNA sequence: TGTGCCTCATCCTTACTAGCAGTCGATCAAGAGACCCAGTACTTC. This codes for CASSLLAVDQETQYF.

The rearrangement uses TRBV27 and TRBJ2-3; D is possibly TRBD2 (6 bases). Germline CDR1 MNHEY, CDR2 SMNVEV (reference sequence). Trimming took off 3 bases at V and 0 bases at J, with 19 bases between the two ends. The CDR3 has 18 residues. The CDR3 reads CASSFTALDGTSTDTQYF. CDR3 nucleotide sequence: TGTGCCAGCAGTTTTACTGCATTGGACGGGACTAGCACAGATACGCAGTATTTT.

This clone was seen a single time. This chain links TRBV4-1 with TRBJ2-7, with 12 bases that match TRBD1. The V gene's germline CDR1 is MGHRA and CDR2 YSYEKL. This CDR3 is 14 amino acids long. The V and J ends lost 4 bases and 5 bases, in that order; junction bases with no gene match: 3. The CDR3 DNA reads TGCGCCAGCAGCCCGGGACAGGGGGCTGACGAGCAGTACTTC. Protein product: CASSPGQGADEQYF.

The chain links TRBV6-1 to TRBJ1-2, with 7 bases fitting TRBD1. Per germline, CDR1 MNHNS and CDR2 SASEGT. V trimming: 4 bases; J trimming: 2 bases; junction bases outside the gene matches: 13. The CDR3 sequence is 17 residues long. Written as DNA, the CDR3 is TGTGCCAGCAGTGCCGGGACAGCCATCGGGGTGAACTATGGCTACACCTTC. It yields the protein CASSAGTAIGVNYGYTF.

This chain connects TRBV2 to TRBJ1-5; tentative D call: TRBD1 (6 bases). This CDR3 has 15 residues. V was clipped by 5 bases and J by 4 bases, with 15 bases between them. Germline CDR1 reads SNHLY; CDR2 reads FYNNEI. DNA for the CDR3: TGTGCCAGCAGTCAACAGGGAGTAGTAAATCAGCCCCAGCATTTT. It yields the protein CASSQQGVVNQPQHF. Full variable domain (remainder filled in from reference TRBV2 and TRBJ1-5): EPEVTQTPSHQVTQMGQEVILRCVPISNHLYFYWYRQILGQKVEFLVSFYNNEISEKSEIFDDQFSVERPDGSNFTLKIRSTKLEDSAMYFCASSQQGVVNQPQHFGDGTRLSIL.

This rearrangement joins TRBV6-2 or TRBV6-3 to TRBJ1-3; no clear D gene. V dropped 2 bases and J dropped 0 bases, with 8 bases sitting between them. Germline V lookup: CDR1 MNHEY, CDR2 SVGEGT. CDR3 size: 15 residues. CDR3 in amino acids: CASSYGQSSGNTIYF. CDR3 coding DNA: TGTGCCAGCAGTTACGGGCAGAGCTCTGGAAACACCATATATTTT.

The rearrangement links TRBV6-6 to TRBJ2-2, with 10 nucleotides matching TRBD2. Unmatched junction bases numbered 7, after V lost 5 bases and J lost 4 bases. CDR3 length: 16 residues. In germline, CDR1 is MNHNY, CDR2 SVGAGI (reference sequence). CDR3 in amino acids: CASSPGLADTTGELFF. Written as DNA, the CDR3 is TGTGCCAGCAGTCCTGGACTAGCGGACACCACCGGGGAGCTGTTTTTT.

This chain uses TRBV4-2 with TRBJ1-3; D not resolved. V was pared by 1 base and J by 7 bases, with 14 bases between. The CDR3 runs to 15 residues. The germline V gene has CDR1 LGHNA and CDR2 YNFKEQ. The DNA of the CDR3 is TGTGCCAGCAGCCAAGTTGGGCCTGGTCTTAACACCATATATTTT. It encodes CASSQVGPGLNTIYF.

This sequence joins TRBV19 and TRBJ2-7, with 10 positions matching TRBD2. The CDR3 totals 14 residues. J gave up 5 bases and V 5 bases, and 6 bases lay outside the gene matches. CDR1 and CDR2 (germline): LNHDA, SQIVND (reference sequence). The CDR3, as DNA: TGTGCCAGTAGTGTAGCTAGCGGGAGCGACGAGCAGTACTTC. It specifies CASSVASGSDEQYF.

This chain connects TRBV6-5 to TRBJ2-7; 11 positions agree with TRBD1. CDR1 is MNHEY, CDR2 SVGAGI, per germline. The CDR3 contains 14 residues. The V gene end was trimmed by 6 bases and the J gene end by 1 base; junction bases not matched to a gene: 2. The CDR3 DNA is TGTGCCAGCAGAGGGACAGGGGGGTCCTACGAGCAGTACTTC. Translation: CASRGTGGSYEQYF.

The genes are TRBV10-2 and TRBJ2-3; D is uncertain. Trimming cost V 3 bases and J 4 bases, with 8 bases left between them. The CDR3 spans 13 residues. Germline loops: CDR1 WSHSY, CDR2 SAAADI. The CDR3 sequence is CASSDTFADTQYF. The DNA of the CDR3 is TGCGCCAGCAGTGATACATTTGCAGATACGCAGTATTTT.

The rearrangement uses TRBV6-5 and TRBJ2-5, with D maybe TRBD2 (6 bases). V was shortened by 2 bases and J by 7 bases, with 14 bases between the two germline ends. The CDR3 runs 14 residues. The V gene's germline CDR1 is MNHEY and CDR2 SVGAGI. The DNA of the CDR3 is TGTGCCAGCAGTTACAGGAGGGCAGGAGGGACCCAGTACTTC. Its protein product is CASSYRRAGGTQYF.

The gene calls are TRBV12-3 or TRBV12-4 and TRBJ1-2, with 7 bases lining up with TRBD1. CDR3 length: 13 amino acids. V gave up 5 bases and J gave up 6 bases; unmatched junction bases: 6. The CDR3 DNA reads as TGTGCCAGCAGTCCCCGACAGGGACATGGCTACACCTTC. This encodes CASSPRQGHGYTF.

CDR3 nucleotide sequence: TGTGCCAGCAGCTCAGGACTAGCGGGGGACCGTGAGCAGTTCTTC. This sequence encodes CASSSGLAGDREQFF. This rearrangement joins TRBV7-2 to TRBJ2-1, with 13 bases matching TRBD2. The V and J ends lost 4 bases and 9 bases, in that order; junction bases with no gene match: 6. Germline CDR1 and CDR2: SGHTA and FQGNSA. CDR3 length equals 15 residues.

The V and J genes are TRBV2 and TRBJ1-4; a weak D match, TRBD1 (5 bases). CDR1 is SNHLY, CDR2 FYNNEI, per germline. V was trimmed by 8 bases and J by 5 bases, leaving 21 bases between them. This CDR3 contains 16 residues. Here the CDR3 DNA reads TGTGCCAGCGTGGGGAATAGGGGAAAACGGAATGAAAAACTGTTTTTT. Amino acid sequence: CASVGNRGKRNEKLFF.

The rearrangement links TRBV5-8 to TRBJ1-2; no reliable D call. CDR3 length: 14 amino acids. Trimming stripped 6 bases from V and 4 bases from J, with 16 bases between. Per the germline V gene, CDR1 is SGHTS and CDR2 is YDEGEE. In nucleotides, the CDR3 is TGTGCCAGCACCCTACGCTCCGCGATCTATGGCTACACCTTC. Protein product: CASTLRSAIYGYTF.

V is TRBV9 and J is TRBJ2-5, with 9 positions matching TRBD1. CDR3 length: 14 amino acids. V lost 3 bases, J lost 6 bases, and 6 bases stayed unmatched. Germline CDR1 reads SGDLS; CDR2 reads YYNGEE. The CDR3 region has the DNA TGTGCCAGCAGCGAGGGGGGACAGGGAAAGACCCAGTACTTC. It encodes CASSEGGQGKTQYF.

This clone was found once. The chain uses TRBV30 and TRBJ1-3; 8 bases are shared with TRBD1. CDR1 and CDR2 (germline): GTSNPN, SVGIG (reference sequence). The CDR3 is 15 amino acids. Trimming at V came to 0 bases and at J to 2 bases, leaving 3 bases not matched to a gene. CDR3 DNA: TGTGCCTGGAGTGTGACAGGGGCACCTGGAAACACCATATATTTT. Its translation: CAWSVTGAPGNTIYF.

The rearrangement uses TRBV19 and TRBJ1-2, with D perhaps TRBD1 (5 bases). Germline lookup yields CDR1 LNHDA and CDR2 SQIVND (reference sequence). CDR3 length: 12 amino acids. V was pared by 5 bases and J by 8 bases, with 12 bases between. CDR3 residues: CASSSRQSGYTF. Written as DNA, the CDR3 is TGTGCCAGTAGTTCCCGACAGAGCGGCTACACCTTC.